The rows below give T cell receptor beta chains drawn from one sample of a study of T cell changes during pregnancy in multiple sclerosis. Data came from immunoSEQ multiplex PCR; TCRdb stores just in-frame clones and leaves some out. The sample holds roughly 38,000 clones; approximately 90% are singletons and the top ten take around 7.3%. This specimen consisted of CD8+ T cells from peripheral blood mononuclear cells, obtained in the third trimester of pregnancy. The receptors shown here come from a female donor with multiple sclerosis, enrolled in a pregnancy study. CDR3s include the opening cysteine and the closing phenylalanine or tryptophan. D genes are given only for firm matches. Rows give clone size only sometimes, using once, few, many, or a class for an expanded clone.

j_call d_call clone_size v_call cdr3_aa cdr3_nt
TRBJ1-2 - - TRBV6-5 CASSYSTGHPYGYTF TGTGCCAGCAGTTACTCGACTGGACATCCTTATGGCTACACCTTC
TRBJ1-2 TRBD1 - TRBV7-6 CASSLMGQGGNYGYTF TGTGCCAGCAGCTTAATGGGACAGGGGGGAAACTATGGCTACACCTTC
TRBJ1-1 - - TRBV9 CASSVVLSSAGPYF TGTGCCAGCAGCGTAGTTTTAAGTTCGGCAGGCCCTTACTTT
TRBJ1-2 - - TRBV30 CAWSGPGSWDSYTF TGTGCCTGGAGTGGTCCGGGGTCTTGGGATAGCTACACCTTC
TRBJ1-2 TRBD1 - TRBV13 CASSHAGTGVDYGYTF TGTGCCAGCAGCCACGCCGGGACAGGGGTAGACTATGGCTACACCTTC
TRBJ2-7 TRBD2 - TRBV10-1 CASSDLAGEQYF TGCGCCAGCAGTGATCTAGCGGGCGAGCAGTACTTC
TRBJ2-1 - - TRBV5-1 CASSLGGHEQFF TGCGCCAGCAGCCTGGGGGGCCATGAGCAGTTCTTC
TRBJ2-5 - - TRBV7-6 CASSSRPEETQYF TGTGCCAGCAGCTCCCGACCGGAGGAGACCCAGTACTTC
TRBJ2-2 - - TRBV5-1 CASSSSSLTGELFF TGCGCCAGCAGTAGCTCCTCCCTCACCGGGGAGCTGTTTTTT
TRBJ1-2 TRBD1 - TRBV30 CAWSAGQGGGYTF TGTGCCTGGAGTGCCGGACAGGGGGGGGGCTACACCTTC
TRBJ1-3 - - TRBV10-3 CAIRVPGSGNTIYF TGTGCCATCAGGGTGCCCGGCTCTGGAAACACCATATATTTT
TRBJ1-2 - - TRBV27 CASSFGGRYGYTF TGTGCCAGCAGTTTCGGGGGGAGGTATGGCTACACCTTC
TRBJ1-6 - - TRBV30 CAWSVQGNSPLHF TGTGCCTGGAGTGTACAGGGAAACTCACCCCTCCACTTT
TRBJ1-6 TRBD1 - TRBV27 CASSSGQGIASPLHF TGTGCCAGCAGCAGCGGACAGGGGATAGCCTCACCCCTCCACTTT
TRBJ1-6 - few TRBV4-1 CASSHRVTGYNSPLHF TGCGCCAGCAGCCACCGAGTGACGGGGTACAATTCACCCCTCCACTTT
TRBJ1-1 - few TRBV7-9 CASSLGGRPEAFF TGTGCCAGCAGCTTAGGTGGCCGCCCAGAAGCTTTCTTT
TRBJ1-2 - - TRBV13 CASSSRYGQGYTF TGTGCCAGCAGCTCCAGATACGGACAGGGCTACACCTTC
TRBJ1-4 TRBD1 - TRBV27 CASSLLPGGEKLFF TGTGCCAGCAGTTTACTCCCAGGGGGTGAAAAACTGTTTTTT
TRBJ2-7 - - TRBV4-2 CASSHTPTEQYF TGTGCCAGCAGCCACACGCCTACCGAGCAGTACTTC
TRBJ2-3 TRBD1 - TRBV15 CATSRYRYGTGTDTQYF TGTGCCACCAGCAGATACCGCTACGGGACAGGCACAGATACGCAGTATTTT
TRBJ1-2 - - TRBV6-5 CASSSPTTNYGYTF TGTGCCAGCAGTTCCCCGACAACTAACTATGGCTACACCTTC
TRBJ2-1 - - TRBV30 CAWSGLYNEQFF TGTGCCTGGAGTGGACTTTACAATGAGCAGTTCTTC
TRBJ2-3 TRBD1 - TRBV5-6 CASSSGQGTDTQYF TGTGCCAGCAGCTCGGGACAGGGCACAGATACGCAGTATTTT
TRBJ1-5 TRBD1 - TRBV18 CASSPLQGLGQPQHF TGTGCCAGCTCACCCCTACAGGGGTTGGGTCAGCCCCAGCATTTT
TRBJ2-3 - - TRBV4-3 CASSHRTTGPETSPLSTDTQYF TGCGCCAGCAGCCATCGGACAACAGGGCCCGAGACTTCTCCCCTCAGCACAGATACGCAGTATTTT
TRBJ1-2 - - TRBV11-1 CASSPEEGPYGYTF TGTGCCAGCAGTCCCGAGGAGGGACCCTATGGCTACACCTTC
TRBJ2-2 TRBD1 - TRBV4-3 CASSPRTGRTGELFF TGCGCCAGCAGCCCGAGGACAGGAAGGACCGGGGAGCTGTTTTTT
TRBJ1-3 - - TRBV5-1 CASGRNTGGSGNTIYF TGCGCCAGCGGCCGGAATACAGGTGGCTCTGGAAACACCATATATTTT
TRBJ1-2 - - TRBV6-4 CASSLTWRNYGYTF TGTGCCAGCAGTTTAACCTGGCGGAACTATGGCTACACCTTC
TRBJ2-7 - - TRBV6-5 CASSYSIRTLEQYF TGTGCCAGCAGTTACTCGATCCGGACACTCGAGCAGTACTTC
TRBJ1-5 TRBD1 - TRBV19 CASNQDRGRNQPQHF TGTGCCAGTAACCAAGACAGGGGGCGAAATCAGCCCCAGCATTTT
TRBJ2-7 - - TRBV7-9 CASSHTTASSYEQYF TGTGCCAGCAGCCACACTACGGCCAGCTCCTACGAGCAGTACTTC
TRBJ1-2 - - TRBV13 CASSLLALRDHTF TGTGCCAGCAGCTTATTGGCGCTCCGGGATCACACCTTC
TRBJ2-3 TRBD2 - TRBV6-4 CASSASGDTDTQYF TGTGCCAGCAGTGCTAGCGGGGACACAGATACGCAGTATTTT
TRBJ1-3 TRBD1 - TRBV7-9 CASSLLDRGNTIYF TGTGCCAGCAGCTTACTGGACAGGGGAAACACCATATATTTT
TRBJ2-3 TRBD2 - TRBV4-2 CASSQQAGEGADTQYF TGTGCCAGCAGCCAACAAGCGGGGGAAGGGGCAGATACGCAGTATTTT
TRBJ2-2 - medium-sized TRBV6-4 CASSPANTGELFF TGTGCCAGCAGTCCGGCGAACACCGGGGAGCTGTTTTTT
TRBJ1-2 TRBD1 - TRBV23-1 CASSLDIPPGQDNYGYTF TGCGCCAGCAGTCTCGACATTCCACCGGGACAGGATAACTATGGCTACACCTTC
TRBJ1-1 TRBD1 - TRBV15 CATSRDRDRENTEAFF TGTGCCACCAGCAGAGATCGGGACAGGGAGAACACTGAAGCTTTCTTT
TRBJ1-5 - - TRBV9 CASSTGSGNQPQHF TGTGCCAGCAGCACAGGGTCCGGCAATCAGCCCCAGCATTTT
TRBJ1-2 - - TRBV27 CASSLVGTNYGYTF TGTGCCAGCAGCCTAGTTGGGACAAACTATGGCTACACCTTC
TRBJ2-3 TRBD2 few TRBV7-9 CASTLLAGGTDTQYF TGTGCCAGCACCCTACTAGCGGGGGGTACAGATACGCAGTATTTT
TRBJ1-2 TRBD1 - TRBV6-5 CASSQPWTGVAGYTF TGTGCCAGCAGTCAACCCTGGACAGGGGTAGCGGGCTACACCTTC
TRBJ2-5 TRBD1 - TRBV10-3 CAISEGTGGPETQYF TGTGCCATCAGTGAAGGGACAGGGGGCCCGGAGACCCAGTACTTC
TRBJ2-7 TRBD1 - TRBV6-5 CASSRDRVREQYF TGTGCCAGCAGCCGCGACAGGGTGCGAGAGCAGTACTTC
TRBJ2-7 - - TRBV11-2 CASSLDPTVTYEQYF TGTGCCAGCAGCTTAGATCCGACAGTTACCTACGAGCAGTACTTC